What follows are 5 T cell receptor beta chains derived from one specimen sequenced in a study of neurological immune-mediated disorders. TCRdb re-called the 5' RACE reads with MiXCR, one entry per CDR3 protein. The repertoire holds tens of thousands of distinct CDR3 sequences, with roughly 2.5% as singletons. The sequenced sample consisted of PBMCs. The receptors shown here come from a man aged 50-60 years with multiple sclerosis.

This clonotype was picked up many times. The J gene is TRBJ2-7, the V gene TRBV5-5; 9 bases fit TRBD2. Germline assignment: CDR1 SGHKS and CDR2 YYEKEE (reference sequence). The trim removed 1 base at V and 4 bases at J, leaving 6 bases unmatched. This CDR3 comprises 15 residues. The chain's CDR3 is CASSLSLAGTYEQYF. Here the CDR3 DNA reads TGTGCCAGCAGCTTGTCGCTAGCGGGGACTTACGAGCAGTACTTC.

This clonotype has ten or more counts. The CDR3 region is CASSSTGINYGYTF. The CDR3 DNA reads TGTGCCAGCAGTTCGACAGGGATTAACTATGGCTACACCTTC. This chain connects TRBV6-5 to TRBJ1-2; TRBD1 agrees at 7 bases. Germline values: CDR1 MNHEY, CDR2 SVGAGI. This CDR3 spans 14 amino acids. Germline trimming cut 4 bases from V and 1 base from J; bases unmatched to any gene: 3.

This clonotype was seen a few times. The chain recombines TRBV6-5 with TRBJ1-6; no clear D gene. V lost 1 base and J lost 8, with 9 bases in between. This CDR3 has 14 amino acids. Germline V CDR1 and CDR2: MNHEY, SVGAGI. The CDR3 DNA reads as TGTGCCAGCAGTTACTGGGGTCGGGATTCACCCCTCCACTTT. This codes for CASSYWGRDSPLHF.

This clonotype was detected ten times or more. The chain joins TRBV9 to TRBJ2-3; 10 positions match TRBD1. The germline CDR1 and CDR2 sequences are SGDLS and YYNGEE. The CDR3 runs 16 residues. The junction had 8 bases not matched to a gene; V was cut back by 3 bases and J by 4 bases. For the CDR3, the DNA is TGTGCCAGCAGCGCCCGGACAGGGGGAGGTTCAGATACGCAGTATTTT. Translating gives CASSARTGGGSDTQYF.

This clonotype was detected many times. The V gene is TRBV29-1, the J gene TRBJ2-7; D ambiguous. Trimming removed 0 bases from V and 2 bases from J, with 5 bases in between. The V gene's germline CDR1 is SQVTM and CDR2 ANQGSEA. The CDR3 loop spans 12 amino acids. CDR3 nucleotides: TGCAGCGTTGAAGATCGGGCCTACGAGCAGTACTTC. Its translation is CSVEDRAYEQYF.